What follows are 25 T cell receptor beta chains derived from one specimen sequenced in a study of chronic HIV infection and antiretroviral therapy. TCRdb fed the 5' RACE reads into MiXCR, producing one record per CDR3 protein. The profile shows roughly 48,000 distinct CDR3 sequences, over 15% of them singletons. Material: peripheral blood. All receptors come from an adult who had HIV and had not received antiretroviral therapy, or was an uninfected healthy control (not recorded which).

The genes are TRBV27 and TRBJ1-1; 7 nucleotides align to TRBD1. The CDR3 runs 16 residues. V was pared by 7 bases and J by 2 bases, with 13 bases of the junction left unmatched. Germline loops: CDR1 MNHEY, CDR2 SMNVEV (reference sequence). The CDR3 DNA reads TGTGCCAGCACCCCCGTATTTTACAGGGGCAACACTGAAGCTTTCTTT. Amino acids: CASTPVFYRGNTEAFF.

The chain combines TRBV4-1 with TRBJ1-5; D gene unclear. This CDR3 has 20 residues. V was shortened by 0 bases and J by 3 bases, with 24 bases between the two germline ends. Germline values: CDR1 MGHRA, CDR2 YSYEKL. The CDR3 nucleotides read TGCGCCAGCAGCCAAGATCAAAGTCTGCGCACTTTAAAGGACAATCAGCCCCAGCATTTT. Residues: CASSQDQSLRTLKDNQPQHF.

V usage is TRBV29-1 and J usage is TRBJ2-7; 8 bases are shared with TRBD2. Germline V lookup: CDR1 SQVTM, CDR2 ANQGSEA. This CDR3 spans 14 amino acids. The trim removed 7 bases at V and 3 bases at J, leaving 11 bases unmatched. CDR3 coding DNA: TGCAGCGCAGCCGGGGGGGCGAAAGTCTACGAGCAGTACTTC. This sequence encodes CSAAGGAKVYEQYF.

This clonotype was counted a single time. CDR3 in amino acids: CASSERQSLGVATNEKLFF. CDR3 DNA: TGTGCCAGCAGTGAGAGACAGAGCCTAGGGGTTGCAACTAATGAAAAACTGTTTTTT. This sequence joins TRBV6-1 and TRBJ1-4; D is possibly TRBD1 (5 bases). Trimming took 3 bases from V and 0 from J, leaving 20 bases between them. CDR1 and CDR2 (germline): MNHNS, SASEGT. This CDR3 has 19 amino acids.

This clonotype was seen a single time. The chain couples TRBV6-1 to TRBJ2-3; a weak D match, TRBD2 (6 bases). The CDR3 loop spans 15 amino acids. Trimming took off 10 bases at V and 2 bases at J, with 19 bases between the two ends. Per the germline V gene, CDR1 is MNHNS and CDR2 is SASEGT. The CDR3 nucleotides are TGTGCCAACAGATCCGGGCGGGGATACACAGATACGCAGTATTTT. The encoded protein is CANRSGRGYTDTQYF.

The chain has TRBV9 and TRBJ2-7, with a possible D match to TRBD1 (6 bases). Germline CDR1 and CDR2: SGDLS and YYNGEE. Trimming removed 3 bases from V and 2 bases from J, with 12 bases in between. There are 14 residues in the CDR3. The CDR3 region is CASSAGQSTYEQYF. The CDR3 DNA reads as TGTGCCAGCAGCGCCGGACAGTCCACCTACGAGCAGTACTTC. Full variable domain (missing parts from reference TRBV9 and TRBJ2-7): DSGVTQTPKHLITATGQRVTLRCSPRSGDLSVYWYQQSLDQGLQFLIQYYNGEERAKGNILERFSAQQFPDLHSELNLSSLELGDSALYFCASSAGQSTYEQYFGPGTRLTVT.

The chain is built from TRBV5-1 and TRBJ2-7, with D possibly being TRBD1 or TRBD2 (5 bases each). The V end was cut by 5 bases, the J end by 2 bases, with 20 bases between. The CDR3 loop spans 16 amino acids. CDR1 SGHRS and CDR2 YFSETQ come from the germline V gene. The CDR3 DNA reads TGCGCCAGCAGTTCGGGGACGGGCAGGATCACCTACGAGCAGTACTTC. Translation: CASSSGTGRITYEQYF. Complete variable domain (other parts from reference TRBV5-1 and TRBJ2-7): KAGVTQTPRYLIKTRGQQVTLSCSPISGHRSVSWYQQTPGQGLQFLFEYFSETQRNKGNFPGRFSGRQFSNSRSEMNVSTLELGDSALYLCASSSGTGRITYEQYFGPGTRLTVT.

This clonotype was detected a few times. This rearrangement joins TRBV28 to TRBJ2-3, with D hard to call. From germline, CDR1 is MDHEN and CDR2 SYDVKM. This CDR3 region has 14 residues. Trimming took 5 bases from V and 7 from J, leaving 16 bases between them. CDR3 residues: CASSQSLNSYTQYF. The CDR3 nucleotides are TGTGCCAGCAGTCAATCTTTAAACAGTTATACGCAGTATTTT. Full variable domain (missing parts from reference TRBV28 and TRBJ2-3): DVKVTQSSRYLVKRTGEKVFLECVQDMDHENMFWYRQDPGLGLRLIYFSYDVKMKEKGDIPEGYSVSREKKERFSLILESASTNQTSMYLCASSQSLNSYTQYFGPGTRLTVL.

V is TRBV28 and J is TRBJ1-5; D unresolved. Trimming stripped 5 bases from V and 4 bases from J, with 6 bases between. This CDR3 region has 12 residues. In germline, CDR1 is MDHEN, CDR2 SYDVKM. As DNA, the CDR3 is TGTGCCAGCAGTCCCCATAATCAGCCCCAGCATTTT. Translated: CASSPHNQPQHF.

This clonotype came up a few times. This sequence joins TRBV4-1 and TRBJ2-7, with 11 nucleotides matching TRBD1. V lost 4 bases to trimming and J lost 5 bases; unmatched junction nucleotides: 4. The germline CDR1 and CDR2 sequences are MGHRA and YSYEKL. The CDR3 extends over 14 amino acids. The DNA for the CDR3 is TGCGCCAGCAGCCCGGGACAGGGGGTTGACGAGCAGTACTTC. It translates to CASSPGQGVDEQYF.

This rearrangement joins TRBV18 to TRBJ2-7; D might be TRBD2 (5 bases). The germline V and J ends were trimmed by 3 bases and 4 bases, with 10 bases remaining between them. The CDR3 runs to 13 residues. CDR1 and CDR2 (germline): KGHSH, LQKENI. The CDR3 DNA sequence: TGTGCCAGCTCACCGGGGAGCCTATACGAGCAGTACTTC. Translating gives CASSPGSLYEQYF.

The chain carries TRBV27 and TRBJ2-3, with 7 bases fitting TRBD1. Germline V gene data show CDR1 as MNHEY and CDR2 as SMNVEV (reference sequence). Trimming took 8 bases from V and 10 from J; bases not matched to a gene: 9. CDR3 length equals 12 residues. CDR3: CASATRQGPQYF. CDR3 bases: TGTGCCAGCGCCACTCGACAGGGCCCGCAGTATTTT.

The J gene is TRBJ2-7, the V gene TRBV7-2, with 8 bases identical to TRBD2. Germline V gene lookup returns CDR1 SGHTA and CDR2 FQGNSA. The CDR3 is made up of 15 amino acids. V was clipped by 5 bases and J by 3 bases; unmatched bases: 9. CDR3 protein: CASSTSTSGLYEQYF. CDR3 coding DNA: TGTGCCAGCAGCACCAGTACTAGCGGACTCTACGAGCAGTACTTC.

This clonotype was picked up a small number of times. The chain uses TRBV28 and TRBJ2-7; TRBD2 agrees at 12 bases. After removal of 6 bases from V and 2 bases from J, the junction contained 5 bases not matched to a gene. CDR1 and CDR2 (germline): MDHEN, SYDVKM. CDR3 length equals 15 residues. CDR3 loop: CASRGGLAGTYEQYF. CDR3 bases: TGTGCCAGCAGGGGAGGACTAGCGGGAACCTACGAGCAGTACTTC.

This clonotype was seen only a few times. The chain joins TRBV12-3 or TRBV12-4 to TRBJ2-1; possibly TRBD1 or TRBD2 for D (5 bases each). The length of the CDR3 is 11 residues. Trimming took off 5 bases at V and 12 bases at J, with 11 bases between the two ends. The CDR3 DNA reads as TGTGCCAGCAGTCCCGGGACGGGGCAGTTCTTC. Residues: CASSPGTGQFF.

This rearrangement joins TRBV27 to TRBJ2-7; TRBD2 is a possible D gene (6 bases). Germline CDR1 is MNHEY and CDR2 is SMNVEV (reference sequence). The ends were cut back, 5 bases at V and 4 bases at J, with 15 bases in the middle. This CDR3 is built from 14 residues. The CDR3 region is CASSRGGMGYEQYF. In nucleotides, the CDR3 is TGTGCCAGCAGTCGTGGAGGGATGGGTTACGAGCAGTACTTC.

V and J are TRBV6-5 and TRBJ2-4; D not resolved. In germline, CDR1 is MNHEY, CDR2 SVGAGI. Trimming left V 0 bases short and J 1 base short, with 10 bases between. The CDR3 has 16 residues. DNA for the CDR3: TGTGCCAGCAGTTACTCGAGTGGTACGGCCAAAAACATTCAGTACTTC. It yields the protein CASSYSSGTAKNIQYF.

In its sample, this clonotype was seen a few times. The rearrangement joins TRBV6-5 to TRBJ2-5, with D possibly TRBD2 on 5 matching bases. Germline assignment: CDR1 MNHEY and CDR2 SVGAGI. Trimming removed 0 bases from V and 9 bases from J, with 17 bases in between. CDR3 size: 15 residues. As DNA, the CDR3 is TGTGCCAGCAGTTACTCGAGAGGGTGGGATAGGGCCCAGTACTTC. It translates to CASSYSRGWDRAQYF.

The V call is TRBV10-3, the J call TRBJ2-1; the D gene is possibly TRBD1 (6 bases). The length of the CDR3 is 14 residues. Germline CDR1 and CDR2: ENHRY and SYGVKD. V was pared by 6 bases and J by 1 base, with 10 bases between. The chain's CDR3 is CAIRRTVSYNEQFF. CDR3 DNA: TGTGCCATCAGACGGACAGTTTCCTACAATGAGCAGTTCTTC.

V is TRBV9 and J is TRBJ2-7, with 7 positions matching TRBD2. There are 15 residues in the CDR3. Germline CDR1 is SGDLS and CDR2 is YYNGEE. V shed 0 bases, J shed 4 bases, and the junction held 7 bases outside the gene matches. As DNA, the CDR3 is TGTGCCAGCAGCGTAGCTGCTAGCGGAGCTTACGAGCAGTACTTC. Its translation: CASSVAASGAYEQYF.

The CDR3 is CASSATSGVTDTQYF. DNA of the CDR3: TGTGCCAGCAGCGCGACTAGCGGGGTCACAGATACGCAGTATTTT. The genes are TRBV7-6 and TRBJ2-3; 11 bases are shared with TRBD2. The CDR3 is 15 amino acids. V shed 5 bases and J 2 bases; nucleotides not matched to a gene: 3. The germline gives CDR1 SGHVS, CDR2 FNYEAQ.

The chain recombines TRBV12-3 or TRBV12-4 with TRBJ1-1, with a possible D match to TRBD1 (5 bases). The CDR3 is made up of 15 amino acids. The germline V and J ends were trimmed by 6 bases and 0 bases, with 14 bases remaining between them. The CDR3 loop is CASRPGTRLNTEAFF. The CDR3 DNA reads TGTGCCAGCAGACCCGGGACTCGCTTGAACACTGAAGCTTTCTTT.

The rearrangement links TRBV7-6 to TRBJ2-1, with a weak D call TRBD2 (6 bases). The CDR3 spans 14 residues. With 3 bases removed from V and 3 bases from J, the gap between germline ends came to 9 bases. CDR1 and CDR2 from the germline V gene are SGHVS and FNYEAQ. The CDR3 sequence is CASSFGGHYNEQFF. The CDR3 DNA reads as TGTGCCAGCAGCTTTGGAGGGCACTACAATGAGCAGTTCTTC.

This clonotype has ten or more counts. The chain employs TRBV7-8 and TRBJ1-4, with TRBD1 identical over 7 bases. Germline CDR1 and CDR2: SGHVS and FQNEAQ. V was clipped by 1 base and J by 11 bases; unmatched bases: 10. This CDR3 has 15 amino acids. CDR3 region: CASSLELTGSRKLFF. CDR3 DNA: TGTGCCAGCAGCTTAGAATTGACAGGGAGTCGGAAACTGTTTTTT.

The chain uses TRBV30 and TRBJ1-2; no firm D call. The CDR3 length is 10 residues. The ends were cut back, 4 bases at V and 2 bases at J, with 2 bases in the middle. CDR1 is GTSNPN and CDR2 is SVGIG in the germline V gene (reference sequence). CDR3 sequence (DNA): TGTGCCTGGAAGAACTATGGCTACACCTTC. Amino acids: CAWKNYGYTF.